The 21 T cell receptor beta chains below were found in one sample sequenced in a study of shared clonotypes between healthy human individuals. Profiled with immunoSEQ multiplex PCR; TCRdb holds only in-frame clones, not every one. There are some 450,000 clones in the sample; around 77% occur only once, and 12% lies in the top ten. Material: PBMCs. Receptors were obtained from a middle-aged woman in good health. Some clones in this sample may be carry-over from other donors' samples.

The chain is built from TRBV5-6 and TRBJ2-7; 7 nucleotides match TRBD2. The V and J ends lost 1 base and 2 bases, in that order; junction bases with no gene match: 6. This CDR3 contains 15 residues. CDR1 SGHDT and CDR2 YYEEEE come from the germline V gene. CDR3: CASSLPGGPTYEQYF. The CDR3 bases are TGTGCCAGCAGCTTGCCGGGAGGCCCCACCTACGAGCAGTACTTC.

This chain connects TRBV6-6 to TRBJ2-4; TRBD2 is a possible D gene (6 bases). Germline loops: CDR1 MNHNY, CDR2 SVGAGI (reference sequence). The CDR3 is 14 amino acids. V was clipped by 5 bases and J by 4 bases, with 12 bases between them. The CDR3 loop is CASSKGLGKNIQYF. The CDR3 region has the DNA TGTGCCAGCAGTAAGGGACTGGGAAAAAACATTCAGTACTTC.

The J gene is TRBJ2-2, the V gene TRBV5-6; the match to TRBD2 covers 7 bases. V was pared by 3 bases and J by 4 bases, with 3 bases of the junction left unmatched. The germline CDR1 and CDR2 sequences are SGHDT and YYEEEE. The CDR3 spans 14 residues. As DNA, the CDR3 is TGTGCCAGCAGCTGGAGGGAGGGCACCGGGGAGCTGTTTTTT. It encodes CASSWREGTGELFF.

The chain uses TRBV10-2 and TRBJ2-7; D remains ambiguous. Deletions cut 4 bases from V and 3 bases from J, with 7 bases between. The CDR3 extends over 12 amino acids. Germline V CDR1 and CDR2: WSHSY, SAAADI. CDR3 DNA sequence: TGCGCCAGCAGTGGTTTCGGCTACGAGCAGTACTTC. This gives the protein CASSGFGYEQYF.

As for this clone: Possible read error: a much larger clone is one base away. V and J are TRBV6-5 and TRBJ2-7; D ambiguous. The V gene's germline CDR1 is MNHEY and CDR2 SVGAGI. The CDR3 spans 13 residues. CDR3 coding DNA: TGTGCCAGCAGCCTCGGACGGGCCTACGAGCCGTACTTC. Translation: CASSLGRAYEPYF.

The chain couples TRBV9 to TRBJ2-3; 10 bases agree with TRBD2. J gave up 3 bases and V 0 bases, and 7 bases lay outside the gene matches. The CDR3 has 17 amino acids. The germline V gene encodes CDR1 SGDLS and CDR2 YYNGEE. CDR3: CASSVGASGSLTDTQYF. The CDR3 DNA sequence: TGTGCCAGCAGCGTAGGTGCTAGCGGGAGTTTGACAGATACGCAGTATTTT.

This clone was seen more than once but under ten times. V and J are TRBV7-8 and TRBJ2-3; 7 nucleotides agree with TRBD1. V gave up 1 base and J gave up 10 bases; unmatched junction bases: 5. Germline V gene lookup returns CDR1 SGHVS and CDR2 FQNEAQ. This CDR3 contains 13 residues. As DNA, the CDR3 is TGTGCCAGCAGCTTAGAGAGGGGGCGAGCGCAGTATTTT. It specifies CASSLERGRAQYF.

The rearrangement joins TRBV6-5 to TRBJ2-6; perhaps TRBD1 as D (6 bases). The V gene's germline CDR1 is MNHEY and CDR2 SVGAGI. The CDR3 loop spans 14 amino acids. With 6 bases removed from V and 3 bases from J, the gap between germline ends came to 9 bases. The CDR3 nucleotides are TGTGCCAGCAGACAGGGTTTTGGGGCCAACGTCCTGACTTTC. Translating gives CASRQGFGANVLTF.

V and J are TRBV28 and TRBJ2-7; TRBD1 agrees at 11 bases. The CDR3 covers 15 residues. J lost 4 bases, V lost 3 bases, and 5 bases had no gene match. Germline CDR1 MDHEN, CDR2 SYDVKM. CDR3 DNA sequence: TGTGCCAGCAGTTTCATTGGACAGGGGGCGTACGAGCAGTACTTC. Translation: CASSFIGQGAYEQYF. Full variable domain (rest looked up from reference TRBV28 and TRBJ2-7): DVKVTQSSRYLVKRTGEKVFLECVQDMDHENMFWYRQDPGLGLRLIYFSYDVKMKEKGDIPEGYSVSREKKERFSLILESASTNQTSMYLCASSFIGQGAYEQYFGPGTRLTVT.

Here the CDR3 reads CASSSNRVRGEQYF. CDR3 DNA: TGTGCCAGCAGTTCGAACAGGGTCCGGGGCGAGCAGTACTTC. This chain uses TRBV6-5 with TRBJ2-7, with a weak D call TRBD1 (6 bases). The CDR3 is 14 residues long. Deletions cut 4 bases from V and 6 bases from J, with 16 bases between. Germline V gene lookup returns CDR1 MNHEY and CDR2 SVGAGI.

There are a few counts of this clone. Given a far larger clone just one base away, this is likely a sequencing read error. This chain connects TRBV6-1 to TRBJ1-3; D is undetermined. Germline V gene sequence: CDR1 MNHNS, CDR2 SASEGT. This CDR3 has 14 amino acids. CDR3 DNA: TGTGCCAGCAGGAAGGAGCCTTCTGGAAACGCCATATATTTT. It yields the protein CASRKEPSGNAIYF.

Points on this clone: Other DNA sequences within the sample encode an identical CDR3. The V call is TRBV7-9, the J call TRBJ2-7, with a weak D call TRBD2 (6 bases). V lost 3 bases, J lost 3 bases, and 9 bases lay in between. The length of the CDR3 is 13 residues. Germline CDR1 reads SEHNR; CDR2 reads FQNEAQ (reference sequence). The chain's CDR3 is CASSFSGSYEQYF. Here the CDR3 DNA reads TGTGCCAGCAGCTTTTCCGGGAGCTACGAGCAGTACTTC.

The sample holds one count of this clone. This chain links TRBV5-6 with TRBJ2-6; 8 bases match TRBD2. Germline loops: CDR1 SGHDT, CDR2 YYEEEE. The CDR3 has 17 amino acids. Trimming took 0 bases from V and 3 from J; bases not matched to a gene: 5. DNA for the CDR3: TGTGCCAGCAGCTTGGTGCTAGCGGGTGGTGGGGCCAACGTCCTGACTTTC. Its translation is CASSLVLAGGGANVLTF. Drawing the rest from reference TRBV5-6 and TRBJ2-6, the complete variable domain is DAGVTQSPTHLIKTRGQQVTLRCSPKSGHDTVSWYQQALGQGPQFIFQYYEEEERQRGNFPDRFSGHQFPNYSSELNVNALLLGDSALYLCASSLVLAGGGANVLTFGAGSRLTVL.

This chain links TRBV2 with TRBJ2-5, with 7 positions matching TRBD2. CDR3 length: 13 residues. J gave up 4 bases and V 4 bases, and 3 bases lay outside the gene matches. Germline CDR1 SNHLY, CDR2 FYNNEI. The CDR3 reads CASSGGEGETQYF. DNA for the CDR3: TGTGCCAGCAGTGGGGGGGAGGGAGAGACCCAGTACTTC.

The sample holds many counts of this clone. The sample holds other DNA sequences that translate to the same CDR3. The rearrangement links TRBV6-4 to TRBJ2-1; 12 bases are a match to TRBD2. The CDR3 has 15 residues. V gave up 5 bases and J gave up 7 bases; unmatched junction bases: 6. CDR1 and CDR2 (germline): MRHNA, SNTAGT. The CDR3 protein is CASSRLAGEGNEQFF. In nucleotides, the CDR3 is TGTGCCAGCAGTAGACTAGCGGGAGAAGGGAATGAGCAGTTCTTC.

Note on this clone: A much larger clone differs by one base, so this may be a read error. V usage is TRBV28 and J usage is TRBJ2-7; D is unclear. Trimming took 3 bases from V and 5 from J, leaving 17 bases between them. Per the germline V gene, CDR1 is MDHEN and CDR2 is SYDVKM. The length of the CDR3 is 15 residues. The CDR3 nucleotides read TGTGCCAGCAGTTTGCGTTCCGCTCTACCCCACGAGCAGTACTTC. Translated, it gives CASSLRSALPHEQYF.

This rearrangement joins TRBV20-1 to TRBJ1-6; perhaps TRBD1 as D (6 bases). Trimming shortened V by 7 bases and J by 10 bases, and 11 bases separated the two germline ends. The CDR3 loop spans 11 amino acids. From germline, CDR1 is DFQATT and CDR2 SNEGSKA (reference sequence). The CDR3 region is CSVGGASPLHF. The CDR3 DNA sequence: TGCAGTGTGGGGGGGGCCTCACCCCTCCACTTT.

The chain couples TRBV5-5 to TRBJ2-2, with 7 bases matching TRBD1. The CDR3 has 16 residues. Germline V gene lookup returns CDR1 SGHKS and CDR2 YYEKEE (reference sequence). V shed 0 bases, J shed 0 bases, and the junction held 2 bases outside the gene matches. As DNA, the CDR3 is TGTGCCAGCAGCTTGGATCAGGGGGCGAACACCGGGGAGCTGTTTTTT. This gives the protein CASSLDQGANTGELFF.

This clone has just one count. This rearrangement joins TRBV13 to TRBJ2-1, with 9 bases identical to TRBD2. The J segment lost 6 bases and the V segment lost 5 bases, leaving 8 bases of the junction unmatched. Germline V gene sequence: CDR1 PRHDT, CDR2 FYEKMQ (reference sequence). CDR3 size: 15 residues. The CDR3 loop reads CASSLSGTSFNEQFF. CDR3 nucleotide sequence: TGTGCCAGCAGCCTCTCCGGGACTAGCTTCAATGAGCAGTTCTTC.

This clone was seen many times. The J gene is TRBJ2-4, the V gene TRBV7-9; 10 bases line up with TRBD2. Germline values: CDR1 SEHNR, CDR2 FQNEAQ (reference sequence). With 5 bases clipped from V and 6 bases from J, the junction kept 7 bases outside the gene matches. CDR3 length equals 15 residues. The CDR3 region is CASSPRGTSVNIQYF. The CDR3 DNA reads TGTGCCAGCAGCCCAAGGGGGACTAGCGTAAACATTCAGTACTTC.

The CDR3 nucleotides are TGTGCCAGCAGCCCCAGGGGGGATACGCAGTATTTT. As protein: CASSPRGDTQYF. V usage is TRBV4-2 and J usage is TRBJ2-3; 7 nucleotides match TRBD1. The trim removed 4 bases at V and 6 bases at J, leaving 1 base unmatched. The CDR3 covers 12 residues. CDR1 is LGHNA, CDR2 YNFKEQ, per germline.